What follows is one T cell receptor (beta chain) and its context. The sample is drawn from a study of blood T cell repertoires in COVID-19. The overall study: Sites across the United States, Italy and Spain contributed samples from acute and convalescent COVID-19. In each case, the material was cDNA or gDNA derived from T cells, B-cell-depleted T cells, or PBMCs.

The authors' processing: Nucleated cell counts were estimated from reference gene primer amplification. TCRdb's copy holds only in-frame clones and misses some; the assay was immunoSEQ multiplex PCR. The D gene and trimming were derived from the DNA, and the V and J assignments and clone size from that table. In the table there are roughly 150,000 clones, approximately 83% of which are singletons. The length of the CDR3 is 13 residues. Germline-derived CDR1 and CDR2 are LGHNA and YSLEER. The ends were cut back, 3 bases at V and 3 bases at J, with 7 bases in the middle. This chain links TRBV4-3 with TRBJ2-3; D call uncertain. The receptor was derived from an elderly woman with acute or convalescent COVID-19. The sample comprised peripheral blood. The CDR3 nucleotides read TGCGCCAGCAGCCAGTTGGAGACAGATACGCAGTATTTT. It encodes CASSQLETDTQYF.